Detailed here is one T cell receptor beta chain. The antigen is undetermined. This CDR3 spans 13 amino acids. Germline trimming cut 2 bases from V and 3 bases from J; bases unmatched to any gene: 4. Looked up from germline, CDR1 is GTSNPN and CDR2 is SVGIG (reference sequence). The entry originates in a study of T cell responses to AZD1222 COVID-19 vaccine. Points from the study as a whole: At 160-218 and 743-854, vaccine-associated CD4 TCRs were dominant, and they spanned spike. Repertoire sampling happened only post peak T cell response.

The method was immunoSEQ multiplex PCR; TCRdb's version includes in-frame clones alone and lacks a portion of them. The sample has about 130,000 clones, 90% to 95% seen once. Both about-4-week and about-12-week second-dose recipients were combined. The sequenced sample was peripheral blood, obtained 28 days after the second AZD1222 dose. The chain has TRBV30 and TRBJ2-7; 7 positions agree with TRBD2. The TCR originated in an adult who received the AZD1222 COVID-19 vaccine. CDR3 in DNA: TGTGCCTGGAGTACCGGGGGGATCTACGAGCAGTACTTC. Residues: CAWSTGGIYEQYF.